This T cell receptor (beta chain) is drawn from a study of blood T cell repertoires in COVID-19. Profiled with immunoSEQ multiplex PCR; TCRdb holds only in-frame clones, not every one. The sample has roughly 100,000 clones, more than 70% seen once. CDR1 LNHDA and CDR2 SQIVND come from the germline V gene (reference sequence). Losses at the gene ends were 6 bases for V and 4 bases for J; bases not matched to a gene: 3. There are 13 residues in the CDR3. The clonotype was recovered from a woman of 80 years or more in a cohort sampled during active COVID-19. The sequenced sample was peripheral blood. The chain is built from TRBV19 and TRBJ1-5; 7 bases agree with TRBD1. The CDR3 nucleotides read TGTGCCAGTAGCGGGACAGCAAATCAGCCCCAGCATTTT. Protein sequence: CASSGTANQPQHF. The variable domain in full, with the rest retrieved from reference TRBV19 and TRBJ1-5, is DGGITQSPKYLFRKEGQNVTLSCEQNLNHDAMYWYRQDPGQGLRLIYYSQIVNDFQKGDIAEGYSVSREKKESFPLTVTSAQKNPTAFYLCASSGTANQPQHFGDGTRLSIL.